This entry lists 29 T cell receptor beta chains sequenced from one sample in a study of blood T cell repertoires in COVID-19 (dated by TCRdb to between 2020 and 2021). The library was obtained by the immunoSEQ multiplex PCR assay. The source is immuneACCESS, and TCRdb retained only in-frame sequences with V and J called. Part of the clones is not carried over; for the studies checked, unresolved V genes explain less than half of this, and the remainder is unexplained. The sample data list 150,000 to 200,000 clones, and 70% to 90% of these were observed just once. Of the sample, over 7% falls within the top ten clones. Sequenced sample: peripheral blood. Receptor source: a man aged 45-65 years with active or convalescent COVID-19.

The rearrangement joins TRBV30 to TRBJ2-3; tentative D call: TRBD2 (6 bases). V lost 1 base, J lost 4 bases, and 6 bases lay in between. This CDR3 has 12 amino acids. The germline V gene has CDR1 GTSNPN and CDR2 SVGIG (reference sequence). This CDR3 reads CAWSAGADTQYF. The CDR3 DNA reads TGTGCCTGGAGTGCGGGAGCAGATACGCAGTATTTT.

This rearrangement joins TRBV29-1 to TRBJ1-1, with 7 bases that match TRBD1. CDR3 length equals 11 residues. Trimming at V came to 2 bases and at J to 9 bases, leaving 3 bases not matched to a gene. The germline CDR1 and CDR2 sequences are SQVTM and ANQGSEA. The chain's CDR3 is CSVESDRKAFF. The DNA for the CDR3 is TGCAGCGTTGAATCGGACAGGAAAGCTTTCTTT.

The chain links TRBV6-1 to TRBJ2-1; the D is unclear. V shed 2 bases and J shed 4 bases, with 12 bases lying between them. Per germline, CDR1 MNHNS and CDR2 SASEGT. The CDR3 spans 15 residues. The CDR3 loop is CASSEWLGIYNEQFF. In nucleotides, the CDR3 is TGTGCCAGCAGTGAATGGCTGGGCATATACAATGAGCAGTTCTTC.

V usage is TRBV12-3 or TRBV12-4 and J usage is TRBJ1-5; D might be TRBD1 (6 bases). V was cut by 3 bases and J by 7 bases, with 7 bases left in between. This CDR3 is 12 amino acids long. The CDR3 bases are TGTGCCAGCAGTTTCGACAGGCAGCCCCAGCATTTT. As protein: CASSFDRQPQHF.

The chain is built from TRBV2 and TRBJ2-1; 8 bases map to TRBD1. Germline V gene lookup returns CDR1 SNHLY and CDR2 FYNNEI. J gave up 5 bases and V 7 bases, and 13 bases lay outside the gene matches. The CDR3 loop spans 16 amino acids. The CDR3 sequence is CASTQSRTGINNEQFF. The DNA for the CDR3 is TGTGCCAGCACCCAAAGCAGGACAGGGATTAACAATGAGCAGTTCTTC.

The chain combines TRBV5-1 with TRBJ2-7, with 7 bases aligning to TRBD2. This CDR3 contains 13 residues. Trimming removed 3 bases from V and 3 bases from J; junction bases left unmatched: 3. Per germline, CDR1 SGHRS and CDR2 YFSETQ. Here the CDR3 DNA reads TGCGCCAGCAGCTCTCTAGCGGACTACGAGCAGTACTTC. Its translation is CASSSLADYEQYF.

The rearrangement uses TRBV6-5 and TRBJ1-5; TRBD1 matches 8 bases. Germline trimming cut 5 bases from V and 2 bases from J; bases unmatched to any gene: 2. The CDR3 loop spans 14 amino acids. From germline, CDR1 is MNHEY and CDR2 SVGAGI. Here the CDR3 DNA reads TGTGCCAGCAGTACGACAGGGGGCAATCAGCCCCAGCATTTT. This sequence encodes CASSTTGGNQPQHF.

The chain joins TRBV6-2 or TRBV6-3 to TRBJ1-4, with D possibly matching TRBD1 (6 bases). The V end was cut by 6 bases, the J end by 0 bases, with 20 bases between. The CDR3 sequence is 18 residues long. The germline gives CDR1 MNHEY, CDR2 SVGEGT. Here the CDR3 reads CASSTRRQDDATNEKLFF. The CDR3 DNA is TGTGCCAGCAGCACTCGCAGACAGGACGATGCAACTAATGAAAAACTGTTTTTT.

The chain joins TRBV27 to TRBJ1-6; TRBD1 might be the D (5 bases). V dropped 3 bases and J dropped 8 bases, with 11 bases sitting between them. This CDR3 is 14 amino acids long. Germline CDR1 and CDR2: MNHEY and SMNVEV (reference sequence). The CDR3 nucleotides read TGTGCCAGCAGTTTCGGGGGTATCGATTCACCCCTCCACTTT. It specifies CASSFGGIDSPLHF.

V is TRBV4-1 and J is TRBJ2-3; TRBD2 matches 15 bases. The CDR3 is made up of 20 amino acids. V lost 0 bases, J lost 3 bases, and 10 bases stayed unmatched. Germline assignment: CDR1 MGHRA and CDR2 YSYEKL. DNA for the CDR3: TGCGCCAGCAGCCAAGATCGCCCCGGGACTAGCGGGAGGTATACAGATACGCAGTATTTT. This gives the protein CASSQDRPGTSGRYTDTQYF.

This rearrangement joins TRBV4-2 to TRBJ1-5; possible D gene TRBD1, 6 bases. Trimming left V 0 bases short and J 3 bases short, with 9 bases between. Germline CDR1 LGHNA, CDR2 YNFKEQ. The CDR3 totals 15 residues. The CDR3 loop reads CASSQDGDTNQPQHF. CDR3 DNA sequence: TGTGCCAGCAGCCAAGACGGGGACACCAATCAGCCCCAGCATTTT.

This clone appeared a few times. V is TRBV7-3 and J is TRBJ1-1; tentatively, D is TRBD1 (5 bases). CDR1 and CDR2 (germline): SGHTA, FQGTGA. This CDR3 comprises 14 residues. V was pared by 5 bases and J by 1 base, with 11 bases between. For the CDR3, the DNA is TGTGCCAGCAGCCCAACCACAGGGAACACTGAAGCTTTCTTT. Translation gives CASSPTTGNTEAFF.

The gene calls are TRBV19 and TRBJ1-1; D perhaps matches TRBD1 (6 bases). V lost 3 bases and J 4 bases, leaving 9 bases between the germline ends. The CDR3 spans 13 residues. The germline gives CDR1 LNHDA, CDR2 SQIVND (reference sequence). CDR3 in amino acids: CASSIQGRTEAFF. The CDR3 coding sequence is TGTGCCAGTAGTATCCAGGGGCGCACTGAAGCTTTCTTT.

The CDR3 coding sequence is TGTGCCAGCAGTTACACAGAACTGCTCAATGAGCAGTTCTTC. Amino acid sequence: CASSYTELLNEQFF. The rearrangement uses TRBV6-6 and TRBJ2-1; no firm D call. Looked up from germline, CDR1 is MNHNY and CDR2 is SVGAGI (reference sequence). V was clipped by 2 bases and J by 6 bases, with 11 bases between them. This CDR3 is built from 14 residues.

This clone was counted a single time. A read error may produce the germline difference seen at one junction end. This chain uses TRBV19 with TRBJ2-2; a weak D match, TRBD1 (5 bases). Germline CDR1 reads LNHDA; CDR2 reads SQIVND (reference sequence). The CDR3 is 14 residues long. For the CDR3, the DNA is TGTGCCCTACGAGGCGACAGCCCCACCCGGGAGCTGTTTTTT. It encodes CALRGDSPTRELFF.

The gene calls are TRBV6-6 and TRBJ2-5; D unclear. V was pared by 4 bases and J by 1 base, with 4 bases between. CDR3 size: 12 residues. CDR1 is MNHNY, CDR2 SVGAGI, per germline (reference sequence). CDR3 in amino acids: CASSWSQETQYF. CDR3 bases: TGTGCCAGCAGTTGGAGCCAAGAGACCCAGTACTTC.

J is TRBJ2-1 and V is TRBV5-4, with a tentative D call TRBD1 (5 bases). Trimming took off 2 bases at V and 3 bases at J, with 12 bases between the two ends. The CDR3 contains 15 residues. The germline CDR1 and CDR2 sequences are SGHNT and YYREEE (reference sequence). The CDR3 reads CASSFQGLGYNEQFF. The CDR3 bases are TGTGCCAGCAGCTTCCAGGGTCTCGGCTACAATGAGCAGTTCTTC.

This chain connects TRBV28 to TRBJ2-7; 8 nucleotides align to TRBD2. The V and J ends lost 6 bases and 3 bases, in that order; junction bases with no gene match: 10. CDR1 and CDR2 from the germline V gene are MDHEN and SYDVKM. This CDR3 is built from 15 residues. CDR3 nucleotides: TGTGCCAGCAGGGTCGACGGGAGGGCCCACTACGAGCAGTACTTC. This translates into CASRVDGRAHYEQYF.

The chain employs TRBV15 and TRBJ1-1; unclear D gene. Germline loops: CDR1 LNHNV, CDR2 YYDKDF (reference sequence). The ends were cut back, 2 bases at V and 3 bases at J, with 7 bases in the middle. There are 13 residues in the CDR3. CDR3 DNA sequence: TGTGCCACCAGCAGAAAGTTAGACACTGAAGCTTTCTTT. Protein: CATSRKLDTEAFF.

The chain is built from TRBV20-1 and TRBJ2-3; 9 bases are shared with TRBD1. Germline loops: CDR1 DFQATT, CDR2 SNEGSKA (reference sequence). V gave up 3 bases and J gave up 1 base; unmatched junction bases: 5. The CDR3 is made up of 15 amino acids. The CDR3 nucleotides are TGCAGTGCTAGTGGGACAGGGAATGGCACAGATACGCAGTATTTT. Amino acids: CSASGTGNGTDTQYF.

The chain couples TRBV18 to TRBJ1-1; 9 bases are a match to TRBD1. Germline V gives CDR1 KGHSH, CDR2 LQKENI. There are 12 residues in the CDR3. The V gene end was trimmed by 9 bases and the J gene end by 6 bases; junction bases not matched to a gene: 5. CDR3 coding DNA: TGTGCCAGTCGGCGACAGGGGGCTGAAGCTTTCTTT. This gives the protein CASRRQGAEAFF.

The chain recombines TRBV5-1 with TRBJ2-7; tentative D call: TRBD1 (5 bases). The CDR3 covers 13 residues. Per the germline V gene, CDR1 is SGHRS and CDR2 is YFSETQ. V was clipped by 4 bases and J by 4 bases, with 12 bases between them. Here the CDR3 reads CASSPGHGYEQYF. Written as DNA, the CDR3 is TGCGCCAGCAGCCCAGGACATGGGTACGAGCAGTACTTC.

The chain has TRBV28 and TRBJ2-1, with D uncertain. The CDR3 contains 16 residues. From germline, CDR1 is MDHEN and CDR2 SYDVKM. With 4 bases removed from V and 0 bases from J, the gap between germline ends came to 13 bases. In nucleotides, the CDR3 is TGTGCCAGCAGTTCGCCCTCTGCCAGCTCCTACAATGAGCAGTTCTTC. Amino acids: CASSSPSASSYNEQFF.

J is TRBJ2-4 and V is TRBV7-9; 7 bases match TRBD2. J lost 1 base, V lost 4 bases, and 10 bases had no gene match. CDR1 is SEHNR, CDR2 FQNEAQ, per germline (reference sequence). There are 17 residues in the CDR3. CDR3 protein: CASSSGPRGTAKNIQYF. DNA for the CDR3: TGTGCCAGCAGCTCCGGACCGCGGGGGACCGCCAAAAACATTCAGTACTTC.

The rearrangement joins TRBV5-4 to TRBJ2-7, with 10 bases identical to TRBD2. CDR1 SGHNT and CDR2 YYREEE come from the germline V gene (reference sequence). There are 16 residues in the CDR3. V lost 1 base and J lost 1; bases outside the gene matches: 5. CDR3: CASSLRLAGASYEQYF. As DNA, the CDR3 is TGTGCCAGCAGCTTGAGGCTAGCGGGGGCTTCCTACGAGCAGTACTTC.

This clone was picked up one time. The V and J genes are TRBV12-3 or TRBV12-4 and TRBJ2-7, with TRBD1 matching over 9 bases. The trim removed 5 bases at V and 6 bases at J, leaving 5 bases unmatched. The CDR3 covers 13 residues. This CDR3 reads CASSDRGRGEQYF. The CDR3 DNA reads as TGTGCCAGCAGTGACAGGGGGAGAGGCGAGCAGTACTTC.

CDR3 protein: CASSFQGQGIEGYTF. CDR3 nucleotides: TGTGCCAGCAGTTTCCAGGGGCAGGGAATCGAAGGCTACACCTTC. The rearrangement uses TRBV28 and TRBJ1-2; the D gene is possibly TRBD1 (6 bases). The CDR3 consists of 15 residues. V shed 3 bases and J shed 8 bases, with 19 bases lying between them. Germline CDR1 and CDR2: MDHEN and SYDVKM.

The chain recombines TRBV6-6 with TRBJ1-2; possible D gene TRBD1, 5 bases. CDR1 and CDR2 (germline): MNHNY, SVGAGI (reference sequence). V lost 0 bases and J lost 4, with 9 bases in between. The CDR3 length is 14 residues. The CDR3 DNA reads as TGTGCCAGCAGTTACTCCGCGGGGCCCTATGGCTACACCTTC. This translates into CASSYSAGPYGYTF.

The CDR3 here is CASSLSGQVRADTQYF. DNA for the CDR3: TGTGCCAGCAGTTTATCGGGGCAGGTTCGGGCAGATACGCAGTATTTT. The chain carries TRBV27 and TRBJ2-3; TRBD1 might be the D (5 bases). CDR1 and CDR2 (germline): MNHEY, SMNVEV (reference sequence). Between the trimmed V and J ends, which lost 0 bases and 4 bases, there was a span of 14 bases. The CDR3 length is 16 residues.